This is a list of T cell receptor beta chains from one sample in a study of blood T cells in healthy people across ages. From the 5' RACE reads, TCRdb called clonotypes with MiXCR, one entry per CDR3 protein. Here the sample spans 700,000 to 950,000 distinct CDR3 sequences, roughly 44% being singletons. The sequenced sample consisted of blood. These receptors came from a woman aged 60-70 years in good health. CDR3s include the opening cysteine and the closing phenylalanine or tryptophan. The order of the fields is V gene, D gene, clone size, J gene, CDR3 DNA, CDR3 protein. A D gene is named only where the DNA matches it firmly. Some rows have no size entry. The others give once, few or many, or a class for an expanded clone.

v_call: TRBV7-9; d_call: .; clone_size: .; j_call: TRBJ2-2; cdr3_nt: TGTGCCAGCAGCTTATTGGGCACCGGGGAGCTGCTTTTT; cdr3_aa: CASSLLGTGELLF
v_call: TRBV30; d_call: TRBD1; clone_size: few; j_call: TRBJ2-7; cdr3_nt: TGTGCCTGGAGCCTTGCGATTGAGACAGGGAGAGACGAGCAGTACTTC; cdr3_aa: CAWSLAIETGRDEQYF
v_call: TRBV20-1; d_call: TRBD1; clone_size: .; j_call: TRBJ2-5; cdr3_nt: TGCAGTGCTAGACGGACAGGGTTGGTTAGGGAGACCCAGTACTTC; cdr3_aa: CSARRTGLVRETQYF
v_call: TRBV11-1; d_call: TRBD2; clone_size: few; j_call: TRBJ2-7; cdr3_nt: TGTGCCAGCAGCTTCGTTGCTAGCGGGAGTAGAGAGCAGTACTTC; cdr3_aa: CASSFVASGSREQYF
v_call: TRBV28; d_call: .; clone_size: .; j_call: TRBJ2-5; cdr3_nt: TGTGCCAGCAGTTTAGGAACTTTAGGGCAGTACTTC; cdr3_aa: CASSLGTLGQYF
v_call: TRBV7-2; d_call: .; clone_size: few; j_call: TRBJ1-5; cdr3_nt: TGTGCCAGCAGCGTAGAAGCACTCCAGCCCCAGCATTTT; cdr3_aa: CASSVEALQPQHF
v_call: TRBV10-2; d_call: .; clone_size: .; j_call: TRBJ2-3; cdr3_nt: TGCGCCAGCAGTGAGTGGGGAGATACGCAGTATTTT; cdr3_aa: CASSEWGDTQYF
v_call: TRBV10-3; d_call: .; clone_size: .; j_call: TRBJ1-2; cdr3_nt: TGTGCCATCAGTGACAACTATGGCTACACCTTC; cdr3_aa: CAISDNYGYTF
v_call: TRBV6-1; d_call: .; clone_size: .; j_call: TRBJ2-3; cdr3_nt: TGTGCCAGCAGTGTTGTAGCAGCTAGCACAGATACGCAGTATTTT; cdr3_aa: CASSVVAASTDTQYF
v_call: TRBV6-6; d_call: .; clone_size: few; j_call: TRBJ2-7; cdr3_nt: TGTGCCAGCACCCTAAATACCGGGGTCTACGAGCAGTACTTC; cdr3_aa: CASTLNTGVYEQYF
v_call: TRBV7-2; d_call: .; clone_size: few; j_call: TRBJ1-2; cdr3_nt: TGTGCCAGCAGCTTGGGCACGGCCAATAGGGGGGGCTACACCTTC; cdr3_aa: CASSLGTANRGGYTF
v_call: TRBV15; d_call: .; clone_size: .; j_call: TRBJ2-4; cdr3_nt: TGTGCCACCAGCAGGACAGGCTGGGCTCACATTCAGTACTTC; cdr3_aa: CATSRTGWAHIQYF
v_call: TRBV20-1; d_call: TRBD1; clone_size: once; j_call: TRBJ1-2; cdr3_nt: TGCAGTGCTAGAAAAGGGGGCGAAGACTATGGCTACACCTTC; cdr3_aa: CSARKGGEDYGYTF
v_call: TRBV3-1; d_call: TRBD2; clone_size: few; j_call: TRBJ2-1; cdr3_nt: TGTGCCAGCAGCCCAGCGGGACTCTCCTACAATGAGCAGTTCTTC; cdr3_aa: CASSPAGLSYNEQFF
v_call: TRBV11-2; d_call: TRBD2; clone_size: .; j_call: TRBJ2-3; cdr3_nt: TGTGCCAGCAGCTTAGATCGACGGCGGGGGGGCACAGATACGCAGTATTTT; cdr3_aa: CASSLDRRRGGTDTQYF
v_call: TRBV7-9; d_call: .; clone_size: .; j_call: TRBJ2-1; cdr3_nt: TGTGCCAGCAGCGCGACCGATGAGCAGTTCTTC; cdr3_aa: CASSATDEQFF
v_call: TRBV27; d_call: .; clone_size: .; j_call: TRBJ1-2; cdr3_nt: TGTGCCAGCAGTTTGAAGCCGGCGGGGGACTATGGCTACACCTTC; cdr3_aa: CASSLKPAGDYGYTF
v_call: TRBV11-2; d_call: .; clone_size: few; j_call: TRBJ1-2; cdr3_nt: TGTGCCAGCAGCTTACTACGGGACGGACTCTTCTATGGCTACACCTTC; cdr3_aa: CASSLLRDGLFYGYTF
v_call: TRBV10-2; d_call: TRBD1; clone_size: .; j_call: TRBJ2-7; cdr3_nt: TGCGCCAGCAGTGAGTCGAACAGGGGATCCTACGAGCAGTACTTC; cdr3_aa: CASSESNRGSYEQYF
v_call: TRBV5-1; d_call: .; clone_size: .; j_call: TRBJ2-7; cdr3_nt: TGCGCCAGCAGCTTGGAAGGGTCGGGGCAGTACTTC; cdr3_aa: CASSLEGSGQYF
v_call: TRBV11-1; d_call: .; clone_size: .; j_call: TRBJ1-2; cdr3_nt: TGTGCCAGCAGCTTAGAAGGCCTTAACTATGGCTACACCTTC; cdr3_aa: CASSLEGLNYGYTF
v_call: TRBV12-3/TRBV12-4; d_call: TRBD1; clone_size: .; j_call: TRBJ2-5; cdr3_nt: TGTGCTAGCAGTTCGCGGGGACAGGCACCATACAATGAGCAGTACTTC; cdr3_aa: CASSSRGQAPYNEQYF
v_call: TRBV7-3; d_call: TRBD2; clone_size: .; j_call: TRBJ2-3; cdr3_nt: TGTGCCAGCAGCTTAAATAGTTGGCTAGCGGGAGAAGATACGCAGTATTTT; cdr3_aa: CASSLNSWLAGEDTQYF
v_call: TRBV29-1; d_call: TRBD1; clone_size: .; j_call: TRBJ1-4; cdr3_nt: TGCAGCTCCCATAACACATACCGGGACAGATATGAAAAACTGTTTTTT; cdr3_aa: CSSHNTYRDRYEKLFF
v_call: TRBV7-2; d_call: TRBD2; clone_size: .; j_call: TRBJ2-3; cdr3_nt: TGTGCCTCCAGGACTAGCGGGACGACAGATACGCAGTATTTT; cdr3_aa: CASRTSGTTDTQYF
v_call: TRBV10-3; d_call: .; clone_size: once; j_call: TRBJ2-1; cdr3_nt: TGTGCCATTGGGGGGGGCGCCGGGGATGAGCAGTTCTTC; cdr3_aa: CAIGGGAGDEQFF
v_call: TRBV20-1; d_call: .; clone_size: .; j_call: TRBJ2-1; cdr3_nt: TGCAGTGCAGAGACAGATTACAATGAGCAGTTCTTC; cdr3_aa: CSAETDYNEQFF
v_call: TRBV2; d_call: TRBD2; clone_size: .; j_call: TRBJ2-5; cdr3_nt: TGTGCCAGCAGTCGATTAGCGGGGGGAGGGAATGAGCAGTACTTC; cdr3_aa: CASSRLAGGGNEQYF
v_call: TRBV4-2; d_call: TRBD2; clone_size: .; j_call: TRBJ2-1; cdr3_nt: TGTGCCGGCAGCCAAGAAGGTCTAGCGGGGGGCCATTCCTACAATGAGCAGTTCTTC; cdr3_aa: CAGSQEGLAGGHSYNEQFF
v_call: TRBV28; d_call: .; clone_size: many; j_call: TRBJ2-6; cdr3_nt: TGTGCCAGCGGGCCGGGCCACGTCCTGACTTTC; cdr3_aa: CASGPGHVLTF
v_call: TRBV11-2; d_call: .; clone_size: .; j_call: TRBJ1-5; cdr3_nt: TGTGCCAGCAGCTTAGGAGCAGGGAATGATCAGCCCCAGCATTTT; cdr3_aa: CASSLGAGNDQPQHF
v_call: TRBV20-1; d_call: TRBD2; clone_size: .; j_call: TRBJ2-1; cdr3_nt: TGCAGTGCTAGTTGGACTAGTGCAGGCAATGAGCAGTTCTTC; cdr3_aa: CSASWTSAGNEQFF
v_call: TRBV10-3; d_call: .; clone_size: .; j_call: TRBJ2-1; cdr3_nt: TGTGCCATCAGTGAGGACAGATACAATGAGCAGTTCTTC; cdr3_aa: CAISEDRYNEQFF
v_call: TRBV11-2; d_call: TRBD2; clone_size: .; j_call: TRBJ2-1; cdr3_nt: TGTGCCAGCAGCTCCCGTGGACTAGCGGGAGGCCATGAGCAGTTCTTC; cdr3_aa: CASSSRGLAGGHEQFF
v_call: TRBV29-1; d_call: .; clone_size: many; j_call: TRBJ2-1; cdr3_nt: TGCAGCGTTGATACACGGGGGTACAATGAGCAGTTCTTC; cdr3_aa: CSVDTRGYNEQFF
v_call: TRBV11-2; d_call: TRBD1; clone_size: few; j_call: TRBJ1-1; cdr3_nt: TGTGCCAGCAGCCTAATGGGACAGTCGGGTGAAGCTTTCTTT; cdr3_aa: CASSLMGQSGEAFF
v_call: TRBV11-1; d_call: TRBD2; clone_size: .; j_call: TRBJ2-1; cdr3_nt: TGTGCCAGCAGCTTAGAAGGTTTGGACGAATACAGGCCTGGGACTAGCGGGAGGTATGGTGAGCAGTTCTTC; cdr3_aa: CASSLEGLDEYRPGTSGRYGEQFF
v_call: TRBV5-1; d_call: .; clone_size: .; j_call: TRBJ2-5; cdr3_nt: TGCGCCAGCAGCTTGGGACAAGGTTTAACAGGAGAGACCCAGTACTTC; cdr3_aa: CASSLGQGLTGETQYF
v_call: TRBV3-1; d_call: .; clone_size: many; j_call: TRBJ2-1; cdr3_nt: TGTGCCAGCAGCAGGGATTCCTACAATGAGCAGTTCTTC; cdr3_aa: CASSRDSYNEQFF
v_call: TRBV5-4; d_call: TRBD2; clone_size: few; j_call: TRBJ2-1; cdr3_nt: TGTGCCAGCAGCCCCGGGGGGGCCAAGGACAATGAGCAGTTCTTC; cdr3_aa: CASSPGGAKDNEQFF
v_call: TRBV7-9; d_call: TRBD2; clone_size: many; j_call: TRBJ2-1; cdr3_nt: TGTGCCAGCAGCTTAAAAAAGGCGGGAGTCGGAAATGAGCAGTTCTTC; cdr3_aa: CASSLKKAGVGNEQFF
v_call: TRBV28; d_call: .; clone_size: few; j_call: TRBJ2-5; cdr3_nt: TGTGCCAGCAGTTCCAGGTTTTCGGAGACCCAGTACTTC; cdr3_aa: CASSSRFSETQYF
v_call: TRBV24-1; d_call: .; clone_size: once; j_call: TRBJ2-1; cdr3_nt: TGTGCCACCCGGGACGCCTCCTACAATGGGCAGTTCTTC; cdr3_aa: CATRDASYNGQFF
v_call: TRBV29-1; d_call: .; clone_size: many; j_call: TRBJ2-6; cdr3_nt: TGCAGCGTTGGCCCGACAGCGAGCTCTGGGGCCAACGTCCTGACTTTC; cdr3_aa: CSVGPTASSGANVLTF
v_call: TRBV9; d_call: .; clone_size: medium-sized; j_call: TRBJ2-1; cdr3_nt: TGTGCCAGCAGCGCAGAAGGGGGAGAGGGGAGGAATGAGCAGTTCTTC; cdr3_aa: CASSAEGGEGRNEQFF
v_call: TRBV7-2; d_call: TRBD1; clone_size: many; j_call: TRBJ2-7; cdr3_nt: TGTGCCAGCAGCTCCGGGACAGACTACGAGCAGTACTTC; cdr3_aa: CASSSGTDYEQYF
v_call: TRBV20-1; d_call: TRBD1; clone_size: .; j_call: TRBJ2-5; cdr3_nt: TGCAGTGCTAGCCCCCCGACAGGGGCGGGGGAGACCCAGTACTTC; cdr3_aa: CSASPPTGAGETQYF
v_call: TRBV29-1; d_call: TRBD2; clone_size: .; j_call: TRBJ2-1; cdr3_nt: TGCAGCGTCGCCGGGACTAGCGGTATCAATGAGCAGTTCTTC; cdr3_aa: CSVAGTSGINEQFF
v_call: TRBV21-1; d_call: .; clone_size: .; j_call: TRBJ2-1; cdr3_nt: TGTGCCAGCAGCACGCCGACTGGGATAGCGGGAGGAACCTACAATGAGCAGTTCTTC; cdr3_aa: CASSTPTGIAGGTYNEQFF
v_call: TRBV5-1; d_call: TRBD1; clone_size: .; j_call: TRBJ2-3; cdr3_nt: TGCGCCAGCAGCCCCCCGGGACAGAGTTTAACAGATACGCAGTATTTT; cdr3_aa: CASSPPGQSLTDTQYF
v_call: TRBV12-3/TRBV12-4; d_call: .; clone_size: few; j_call: TRBJ2-5; cdr3_nt: TGTGCCAGCAGTGAGACGGGGCTGCAGTACTTC; cdr3_aa: CASSETGLQYF
v_call: TRBV5-5; d_call: .; clone_size: .; j_call: TRBJ1-6; cdr3_nt: TGTGCCAGCAGCTGGATCACGGACGGTGCATATAATTCACCCCTCCACTTT; cdr3_aa: CASSWITDGAYNSPLHF
v_call: TRBV20-1; d_call: TRBD2; clone_size: .; j_call: TRBJ2-1; cdr3_nt: TGCAGTGCCACGAAAAGGTCCCTAGCGGGTTTATACAATGAGCAGTTCTTC; cdr3_aa: CSATKRSLAGLYNEQFF
v_call: TRBV7-6; d_call: .; clone_size: once; j_call: TRBJ2-1; cdr3_nt: TGTGCCAGCAGCTTAGAGGATGGGGGGTTCTACGAGCAGTTCTTC; cdr3_aa: CASSLEDGGFYEQFF
v_call: TRBV7-2; d_call: .; clone_size: few; j_call: TRBJ2-7; cdr3_nt: TGTGCCAGCAGCTTAGCGGGGGGTAGCGGAGGAGGCTACGAGCAGTACTTC; cdr3_aa: CASSLAGGSGGGYEQYF